The clone carrying this T cell receptor (beta chain) was counted only a few times. RNA was extracted and reverse transcribed into cDNA as the sequencing template. Measured with immunoSEQ multiplex PCR; TCRdb has only the in-frame clones, and not every one. The sample consists of roughly 150,000 clones, under 60% of them appearing once. Trimming removed 3 bases from V and 6 bases from J, with 17 bases in between. The CDR3 totals 16 residues. Germline V gene lookup returns CDR1 SGHVS and CDR2 FQNEAQ. This entry is derived from a study of CD8+ T cells in alopecia areata. The rearrangement uses TRBV7-8 and TRBJ2-2; either TRBD1 or TRBD2 may fit D (7 bases each). Sequencing was performed on CD4+ T cells sorted from blood, taken at week 0. This clonotype originated in a human donor with alopecia areata. Here the CDR3 reads CASSLPAGQFPGELFF. CDR3 nucleotide sequence: TGTGCCAGCAGCTTGCCAGCGGGACAGTTTCCCGGGGAGCTGTTTTTT.